Listed below are T cell receptor beta chains from one sample, sequenced in a study of T cell changes during pregnancy in multiple sclerosis. Sequencing was performed with immunoSEQ multiplex PCR; in TCRdb, only in-frame clones are kept and a portion is missing. The table has roughly 80,000 clones, just over 90% seen once. The material was peripheral blood, obtained before pregnancy. These receptors were collected from a female donor with multiple sclerosis, enrolled in a pregnancy study. Both conserved end residues are part of each CDR3. Each record gives: J gene, clone size, D gene, V gene, CDR3 DNA, CDR3 protein. D genes are given only for firm matches. Size values are once, few and many counts, or a class for expanded clones, and some rows have none.

J gene: TRBJ2-7; clone size: -; D gene: TRBD2; V gene: TRBV5-1; CDR3 DNA: TGCGCCAGCAGCTGGACCCTAGCGGGAGGCGGGTACGAGCAGTACTTC; CDR3 protein: CASSWTLAGGGYEQYF
J gene: TRBJ1-1; clone size: few; D gene: TRBD1; V gene: TRBV7-6; CDR3 DNA: TGTGCCAGCAGCCTGAGACAGGGTGGCACTGAAGCTTTCTTT; CDR3 protein: CASSLRQGGTEAFF
J gene: TRBJ2-7; clone size: -; D gene: TRBD1; V gene: TRBV4-2; CDR3 DNA: TGTGCCAGCAGCCAACCAGGGACAGGGGTCGAGCAGTACTTC; CDR3 protein: CASSQPGTGVEQYF
J gene: TRBJ2-4; clone size: once; D gene: -; V gene: TRBV19; CDR3 DNA: TGTGCCAGTAGGGGCACCCAGGGGACCAAAAACATTCAGTACTTC; CDR3 protein: CASRGTQGTKNIQYF
J gene: TRBJ2-7; clone size: once; D gene: TRBD2; V gene: TRBV19; CDR3 DNA: TGTGCCAGTAGTATAGATCCGACTAGCGGGAGTAGCTACGAGCAGTACTTC; CDR3 protein: CASSIDPTSGSSYEQYF
J gene: TRBJ2-1; clone size: -; D gene: -; V gene: TRBV21-1; CDR3 DNA: TGTGCCAGGCCGGGACAGAGGGGTGAGCAGTTCTTC; CDR3 protein: CARPGQRGEQFF
J gene: TRBJ1-5; clone size: -; D gene: -; V gene: TRBV28; CDR3 DNA: TGTGCCAGCAGTTCACAGGGTCTGGGGCAGCCCCAGCATTTT; CDR3 protein: CASSSQGLGQPQHF
J gene: TRBJ2-4; clone size: -; D gene: -; V gene: TRBV7-9; CDR3 DNA: TGTGCCAGCAGCTCAACAGGCGCCGCAGCCAAAAACATTCAGTACTTC; CDR3 protein: CASSSTGAAAKNIQYF
J gene: TRBJ2-5; clone size: -; D gene: TRBD2; V gene: TRBV5-1; CDR3 DNA: TGCGCCAGCAGCTTGCGGCTAGCGGTTACCTCCCAAGAGACCCAGTACTTC; CDR3 protein: CASSLRLAVTSQETQYF
J gene: TRBJ1-3; clone size: -; D gene: TRBD1; V gene: TRBV28; CDR3 DNA: TGTGCCAGCAGCGACAGGGTGCACACCATATATTTT; CDR3 protein: CASSDRVHTIYF
J gene: TRBJ2-3; clone size: once; D gene: -; V gene: TRBV7-2; CDR3 DNA: TGTGCCAGCAGGAAAGCAACCACAGATACGCAGTATTTT; CDR3 protein: CASRKATTDTQYF
J gene: TRBJ2-1; clone size: -; D gene: TRBD2; V gene: TRBV5-4; CDR3 DNA: TGTGCCAGCAGCACCCCCGGGAGGGCATCGGAGAATGAGCAGTTCTTC; CDR3 protein: CASSTPGRASENEQFF
J gene: TRBJ2-5; clone size: -; D gene: -; V gene: TRBV19; CDR3 DNA: TGTGCCAGTAGTACCATAAGCGGGTCTATGACCCAGTACTTC; CDR3 protein: CASSTISGSMTQYF
J gene: TRBJ2-6; clone size: -; D gene: -; V gene: TRBV29-1; CDR3 DNA: TGCAGCGTTGAAGAGTCCGGGTCCACTGGGGCCAACGTCCTGACTTTC; CDR3 protein: CSVEESGSTGANVLTF
J gene: TRBJ2-1; clone size: -; D gene: -; V gene: TRBV7-7; CDR3 DNA: TGTGCTAGCAGCTTAGCGCAGGGGCTGTATGAGCAGTTCTTC; CDR3 protein: CASSLAQGLYEQFF
J gene: TRBJ2-4; clone size: once; D gene: TRBD2; V gene: TRBV18; CDR3 DNA: TGTGCCAGCTCACCAAGGTCTAGCGGATACAAAAACATTCAGTACTTC; CDR3 protein: CASSPRSSGYKNIQYF
J gene: TRBJ2-3; clone size: -; D gene: -; V gene: TRBV28; CDR3 DNA: TGTGCCAGCAGTTTAGGGACAAGAAACACAGATACGCAGTATTTT; CDR3 protein: CASSLGTRNTDTQYF
J gene: TRBJ1-1; clone size: -; D gene: TRBD1; V gene: TRBV23-1; CDR3 DNA: TGCGCCAGCAGTCATTTTACCGGGACAGGGAGGGGTAACACTGAAGCTTTCTTT; CDR3 protein: CASSHFTGTGRGNTEAFF
J gene: TRBJ2-3; clone size: -; D gene: TRBD2; V gene: TRBV4-2; CDR3 DNA: TGTGCCAGCGCCGCGAGCTCCAGCGGGAGAGGGGGACGCACAGATACGCAGTATTTT; CDR3 protein: CASAASSSGRGGRTDTQYF
J gene: TRBJ2-3; clone size: -; D gene: TRBD1; V gene: TRBV5-4; CDR3 DNA: TGTGCCAGCAGCCTCTGGACAGGGGTCACAGATACGCAGTATTTT; CDR3 protein: CASSLWTGVTDTQYF
J gene: TRBJ2-7; clone size: -; D gene: TRBD2; V gene: TRBV18; CDR3 DNA: TGTGCCAGCTCACCCAGACCTAGCGGGGGTTCCTACGAGCAGTACTTC; CDR3 protein: CASSPRPSGGSYEQYF
J gene: TRBJ2-5; clone size: few; D gene: TRBD1; V gene: TRBV7-9; CDR3 DNA: TGTGCCAGCAGCCAGGACAGGGGTCGAGGAGAGACCCAGTACTTC; CDR3 protein: CASSQDRGRGETQYF
J gene: TRBJ2-5; clone size: -; D gene: TRBD1; V gene: TRBV6-5; CDR3 DNA: TGTGCCAGCAGTTCATGGACAGGGGCAGAGACCCAGTACTTC; CDR3 protein: CASSSWTGAETQYF
J gene: TRBJ2-2; clone size: -; D gene: -; V gene: TRBV19; CDR3 DNA: TGTGCCAGTAGTATAGGGCCGAAAAACACCGGGGAGCTGTTTTTT; CDR3 protein: CASSIGPKNTGELFF
J gene: TRBJ2-7; clone size: -; D gene: TRBD2; V gene: TRBV27; CDR3 DNA: TGTGCCAGCAGTTTCGTAGGCGGGAGTAGTGAGCAGTACTTC; CDR3 protein: CASSFVGGSSEQYF
J gene: TRBJ2-3; clone size: few; D gene: -; V gene: TRBV9; CDR3 DNA: TGTGCCAGCAGCCCCTCGACTAGACATACGCAGTATTTT; CDR3 protein: CASSPSTRHTQYF
J gene: TRBJ1-3; clone size: -; D gene: -; V gene: TRBV7-9; CDR3 DNA: TGTGCCAGCAGCCCCCGGGACAAACACACCATATATTTT; CDR3 protein: CASSPRDKHTIYF
J gene: TRBJ2-7; clone size: -; D gene: TRBD2; V gene: TRBV19; CDR3 DNA: TGTGCCAGTAGTATGGGACTAGCGGGCTACGAGCAGTACTTC; CDR3 protein: CASSMGLAGYEQYF
J gene: TRBJ1-2; clone size: -; D gene: TRBD1; V gene: TRBV4-3; CDR3 DNA: TGCGCCAGCAGCCAAGAGGCCCTGGACAGGGGAGAGTATGGCTACACCTTC; CDR3 protein: CASSQEALDRGEYGYTF
J gene: TRBJ2-7; clone size: -; D gene: -; V gene: TRBV30; CDR3 DNA: TGTGCCTGGAGTGGCCCAGGGGACGGTTACTACGAGCAGTACTTC; CDR3 protein: CAWSGPGDGYYEQYF
J gene: TRBJ1-2; clone size: -; D gene: -; V gene: TRBV30; CDR3 DNA: TGTGCCTGGAGCGACCGCGCAGGAAGCTACACCTTC; CDR3 protein: CAWSDRAGSYTF
J gene: TRBJ2-7; clone size: few; D gene: -; V gene: TRBV13; CDR3 DNA: TGTGCCAGCAGCCCACTCCCTGCCTACGAGCAGTACTTC; CDR3 protein: CASSPLPAYEQYF
J gene: TRBJ2-5; clone size: once; D gene: -; V gene: TRBV7-6; CDR3 DNA: TGTGCCAGCAGCTTAGTTTCGGTACAAGAGACCCAGTACTTC; CDR3 protein: CASSLVSVQETQYF
J gene: TRBJ2-5; clone size: -; D gene: -; V gene: TRBV11-2; CDR3 DNA: TGTGCCAGCAGCTTAGATGCAGGGGGGCGACAAGAGACCCAGTACTTC; CDR3 protein: CASSLDAGGRQETQYF
J gene: TRBJ2-1; clone size: -; D gene: -; V gene: TRBV6-1; CDR3 DNA: TGTGCCACCGGAGCTAGCGAACACAATGAGCAGTTCTTC; CDR3 protein: CATGASEHNEQFF
J gene: TRBJ2-7; clone size: -; D gene: -; V gene: TRBV21-1; CDR3 DNA: TGTGCCAGCAGCAAAGAAGCACGGGAAAAGTCGGGCTCCTACGAGCAGTACTTC; CDR3 protein: CASSKEAREKSGSYEQYF